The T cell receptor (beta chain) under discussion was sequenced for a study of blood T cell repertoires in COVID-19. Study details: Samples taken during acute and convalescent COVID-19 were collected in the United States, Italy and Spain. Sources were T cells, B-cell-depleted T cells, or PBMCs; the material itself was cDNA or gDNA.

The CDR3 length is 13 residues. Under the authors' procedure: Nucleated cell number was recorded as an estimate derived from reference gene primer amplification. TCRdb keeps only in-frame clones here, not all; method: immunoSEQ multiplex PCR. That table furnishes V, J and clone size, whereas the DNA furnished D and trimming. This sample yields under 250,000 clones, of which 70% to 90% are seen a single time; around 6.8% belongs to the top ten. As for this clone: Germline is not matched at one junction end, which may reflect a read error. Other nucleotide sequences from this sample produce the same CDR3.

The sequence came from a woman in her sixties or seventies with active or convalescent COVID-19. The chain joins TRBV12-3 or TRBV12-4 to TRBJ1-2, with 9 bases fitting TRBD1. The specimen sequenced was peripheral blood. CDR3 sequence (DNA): TGTGCCAGCAGCTTAGACAGGGGGTATGGCTACACCTTC. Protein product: CASSLDRGYGYTF.